This T cell receptor beta chain was profiled in a study of PD-1 blockade in classical Hodgkin lymphoma. The study's findings and limits: Patients newly diagnosed and complete responders had comparable baseline diversity. Underlying causes for the observed repertoire differences were not defined, possibly disease activity or prior therapy. Diminished baseline TCR diversity has been reported in newly diagnosed patients relative to healthy donors.

Relapse after autologous stem cell transplantation occurred in every patient, and brentuximab vedotin exposure varied. Here immunoSEQ multiplex PCR was the method, and the copy in TCRdb shows in-frame clones only, minus some. The repertoire holds some 84,000 clones, 92% seen once, with roughly 3% in the top ten. As to this clone: Its antigen remains unknown.

The V end lost 2 bases, the J end lost 6 bases, and 11 bases lay between the germline ends. The CDR3 consists of 13 residues. Germline-derived CDR1 and CDR2 are MDHEN and SYDVKM. The sequencing here drew on peripheral blood mononuclear cells (PBMCs), taken before the second cycle of nivolumab. The receptor's source is a human donor with classical Hodgkin lymphoma. The J gene is TRBJ2-7, the V gene TRBV28; D might be TRBD1 (6 bases). CDR3 DNA: TGTGCCAGCAGTTTAGCAGGGGCCGCCGAGCAGTACTTC. Protein: CASSLAGAAEQYF.